A selection of T cell receptor beta chains follows, all from one sample in a study of blood T cell repertoires in COVID-19. TCRdb's table, derived via immunoSEQ multiplex PCR, lists solely in-frame clones and lacks some. Here the sample spans a few hundred thousand clones, about four fifths being singletons. Sequencing used peripheral blood. The receptors shown here come from a woman aged 50 to 60 with acute or convalescent COVID-19. Both conserved end residues are part of each CDR3. D genes are given only for firm matches.

>.|TRBV7-2|TRBJ1-4
TGTGCCAGCAGCTTACAGTCAGGGCTGGGTGAAAAACTGTTTTTT
CASSLQSGLGEKLFF
>.|TRBV3-1/TRBV3-2|TRBJ2-5
TGTGCCAGCAGCCCGACAGTTAAGGGGGAGACCCAGTACTTC
CASSPTVKGETQYF
>.|TRBV6-1|TRBJ2-3
TGTGCCAGCAGTGAAGTCCTAGAACCAGATACGCAGTATTTT
CASSEVLEPDTQYF
>.|TRBV7-8|TRBJ2-3
TGTGCCAGCAGCGTAAGGGACTGGCAGACTACGGCAGATACGCAGTATTTT
CASSVRDWQTTADTQYF
>TRBD2|TRBV9|TRBJ2-1
TGTGCCAGCAACCCCAGCGGGAGAGGAGGATACAATGAGCAGTTCTTC
CASNPSGRGGYNEQFF
>.|TRBV29-1|TRBJ1-1
TGCAGCGCCCCCGGGCAGGGTTACACTGAAGCTTTCTTT
CSAPGQGYTEAFF
>.|TRBV7-9|TRBJ1-2
TGTGCCAGCAGCCCGGACAGTACCCCCTATGGCTACACCTTC
CASSPDSTPYGYTF
>.|TRBV18|TRBJ2-4
TGTGCCAGCTCTATAGAAACAGCCAAAAACATTCAGTACTTC
CASSIETAKNIQYF
>TRBD1|TRBV11-3|TRBJ1-1
TGTGCCAGCAGCTTGGGACAGGGGGCGATGAACACTGAAGCTTTCTTT
CASSLGQGAMNTEAFF
>.|TRBV6-5|TRBJ1-2
TGTGCCAGCAGTTTGGCAGAGACTGCCTCTGGCTACACCTTC
CASSLAETASGYTF
>TRBD1|TRBV27|TRBJ2-1
TGTGCCAGCAGAAAATTAGGGACAGGTGAGCAGTTCTTC
CASRKLGTGEQFF